These 27 T cell receptor beta chains were sequenced from one sample in a study of cytomegalovirus exposure and HLA in healthy donors. The PCR employed 60 Vbeta primers together with 13 Jbeta primers. Only in-frame clones appear in the TCRdb table, and some are missing; sequencing was by immunoSEQ multiplex PCR. The sample includes about 160,000 clones, 60% to 70% of them seen just once. The sequencing input was PBMCs. The receptors were gathered from a woman in her fifties or sixties in good health and CMV-seropositive.

The V call is TRBV28, the J call TRBJ1-4; D remains ambiguous. Germline V lookup: CDR1 MDHEN, CDR2 SYDVKM. This CDR3 contains 15 residues. Trimming left V 11 bases short and J 1 base short, with 17 bases between. CDR3 amino acids: CAATPLAGTNEKLFF. CDR3 bases: TGTGCCGCAACTCCTTTGGCAGGAACTAATGAAAAACTGTTTTTT.

The V gene is TRBV2, the J gene TRBJ2-3; 7 bases match TRBD2. The V gene's germline CDR1 is SNHLY and CDR2 FYNNEI. The CDR3 is 16 residues long. The V gene end was trimmed by 0 bases and the J gene end by 1 base; junction bases not matched to a gene: 4. As DNA, the CDR3 is TGTGCCAGCAGTGAAGCGGGAGGGGCCCGCACAGATACGCAGTATTTT. Protein product: CASSEAGGARTDTQYF.

This clone has just a few counts. At the DNA level, this CDR3 is encoded by other sequences in the same sample as well. DNA of the CDR3: TGCGCCAGCAGCTCCGGGACAGGGGTCGGCAATGAGCAGTTCTTC. The encoded protein is CASSSGTGVGNEQFF. J is TRBJ2-1 and V is TRBV5-1; 10 bases map to TRBD1. The CDR3 is made up of 15 amino acids. Germline CDR1 SGHRS, CDR2 YFSETQ. The V and J ends lost 3 bases and 6 bases, in that order; junction bases with no gene match: 6.

The chain is built from TRBV19 and TRBJ2-7; 7 bases are shared with TRBD2. CDR3 length equals 14 residues. CDR1 and CDR2 from the germline V gene are LNHDA and SQIVND (reference sequence). J was trimmed by 6 bases and V by 6 bases; bases with no gene match: 11. CDR3 residues: CASSRGLNLAEQYF. CDR3 sequence (DNA): TGTGCCAGTAGCCGGGGACTAAATCTAGCCGAGCAGTACTTC.

This clone was recorded a few times. The chain couples TRBV28 to TRBJ1-1, with 8 positions matching TRBD1. The CDR3 length is 14 residues. J gave up 11 bases and V 5 bases, and 13 bases lay outside the gene matches. The germline gives CDR1 MDHEN, CDR2 SYDVKM. For the CDR3, the DNA is TGTGCCAGCAGTCGTACAGGGGGATGGAAGATCGCTTTCTTT. It is translated as CASSRTGGWKIAFF.

CDR3: CASSGTRTGPTYEQYF. The CDR3 nucleotides read TGTGCCAGCAGCGGGACAAGGACAGGGCCTACCTACGAGCAGTACTTC. The V and J genes are TRBV5-6 and TRBJ2-7; 8 nucleotides line up with TRBD1. The CDR3 runs 16 residues. The germline CDR1 and CDR2 sequences are SGHDT and YYEEEE. V dropped 4 bases and J dropped 2; count of bases not matched to a gene: 11.

This clone has only one observation. The chain links TRBV7-9 to TRBJ2-7; 11 bases fit TRBD1. The CDR3 spans 15 residues. The germline V gene has CDR1 SEHNR and CDR2 FQNEAQ (reference sequence). The trim removed 4 bases at V and 2 bases at J, leaving 4 bases unmatched. The CDR3 sequence: CASSSGQGATYEQYF. The DNA of the CDR3 is TGTGCCAGCAGCTCTGGACAGGGGGCAACCTACGAGCAGTACTTC.

This clone was observed a handful of times. The chain is built from TRBV9 and TRBJ2-3, with D possibly being TRBD1 (6 bases). This CDR3 comprises 15 residues. Germline values: CDR1 SGDLS, CDR2 YYNGEE. V gave up 0 bases and J gave up 6 bases, with 14 bases separating them. CDR3 loop: CASSVETGGVDTQYF. CDR3 DNA: TGTGCCAGCAGCGTAGAGACAGGTGGGGTGGATACGCAGTATTTT. The variable domain in full, completed from reference TRBV9 and TRBJ2-3, reads DSGVTQTPKHLITATGQRVTLRCSPRSGDLSVYWYQQSLDQGLQFLIQYYNGEERAKGNILERFSAQQFPDLHSELNLSSLELGDSALYFCASSVETGGVDTQYFGPGTRLTVL.

The chain employs TRBV9 and TRBJ2-2; TRBD2 might be the D (6 bases). V was trimmed by 4 bases and J by 4 bases, leaving 20 bases between them. In germline, CDR1 is SGDLS, CDR2 YYNGEE. This CDR3 is 17 amino acids long. CDR3 loop: CASSPPRDLEPTGELFF. The CDR3 nucleotides read TGTGCCAGCAGCCCCCCCCGGGACTTAGAGCCCACCGGGGAGCTGTTTTTT.

The chain is built from TRBV27 and TRBJ2-1, with a tentative D call TRBD1 (5 bases). Germline V lookup: CDR1 MNHEY, CDR2 SMNVEV (reference sequence). V lost 9 bases and J lost 9, with 18 bases in between. The CDR3 contains 13 residues. The CDR3 sequence is CASDSLQGSEQFF. The CDR3 nucleotides read TGTGCCAGTGATTCGCTCCAGGGAAGTGAGCAGTTCTTC.

The chain has TRBV5-4 and TRBJ2-7; TRBD1 matches 8 bases. Germline V gene sequence: CDR1 SGHNT, CDR2 YYREEE (reference sequence). J was trimmed by 6 bases and V by 4 bases; bases with no gene match: 12. The CDR3 is made up of 15 amino acids. The chain's CDR3 is CASSTGQGNGGEQYF. CDR3 DNA sequence: TGTGCCAGCAGCACCGGACAGGGCAATGGGGGCGAGCAGTACTTC. The variable domain in full, with the rest retrieved from reference TRBV5-4 and TRBJ2-7, is ETGVTQSPTHLIKTRGQQVTLRCSSQSGHNTVSWYQQALGQGPQFIFQYYREEENGRGNFPPRFSGLQFPNYSSELNVNALELDDSALYLCASSTGQGNGGEQYFGPGTRLTVT.

The chain employs TRBV6-6 and TRBJ2-7; 10 nucleotides align to TRBD1. This CDR3 comprises 15 residues. Germline values: CDR1 MNHNY, CDR2 SVGAGI (reference sequence). The trim removed 5 bases at V and 0 bases at J, leaving 4 bases unmatched. CDR3 DNA sequence: TGTGCCAGCAGTCCGACAGGGGGCATCTCCTACGAGCAGTACTTC. Amino acid sequence: CASSPTGGISYEQYF.

This clone was seen only a few times. The rearrangement joins TRBV28 to TRBJ2-5; maybe TRBD2 (5 bases). This CDR3 has 16 amino acids. V was cut by 1 base and J by 4 bases, with 16 bases left in between. CDR1 is MDHEN and CDR2 is SYDVKM in the germline V gene. As DNA, the CDR3 is TGTGCCAGCAGTTTATCCGAACGGGATTCGGTAGAGACCCAGTACTTC. Protein sequence: CASSLSERDSVETQYF.

This clone was counted a few times. The CDR3 sequence: CASSLAWAGNGELFF. The CDR3 DNA reads as TGTGCCAGCAGCTTAGCGTGGGCGGGAAACGGGGAGCTGTTTTTT. V is TRBV7-2 and J is TRBJ2-2, with a tentative D call TRBD2 (6 bases). V lost 0 bases to trimming and J lost 7 bases, with 12 bases between them. From germline, CDR1 is SGHTA and CDR2 FQGNSA. This CDR3 has 15 residues.

This clone was recorded once. V gene TRBV5-1 combines with J gene TRBJ2-7; TRBD2 agrees at 8 bases. The V gene end was trimmed by 2 bases and the J gene end by 3 bases; junction bases not matched to a gene: 10. The germline V gene encodes CDR1 SGHRS and CDR2 YFSETQ. This CDR3 spans 16 amino acids. The CDR3, as DNA: TGCGCCAGCAGCTTCGGGGCAGCGGGAGTGGGCTACGAGCAGTACTTC. Its protein product is CASSFGAAGVGYEQYF.

J is TRBJ2-1 and V is TRBV5-6; D is unresolved. This CDR3 has 14 residues. The V end lost 2 bases, the J end lost 0 bases, and 6 bases lay between the germline ends. CDR1 and CDR2 (germline): SGHDT, YYEEEE. CDR3 region: CASSFLSSYNEQFF. The CDR3 DNA is TGTGCCAGCAGCTTTTTGAGCTCCTACAATGAGCAGTTCTTC.

This sequence joins TRBV5-6 and TRBJ1-6; D is ambiguous. Germline CDR1 and CDR2: SGHDT and YYEEEE. Between the trimmed V and J ends, which lost 0 bases and 10 bases, there was a span of 17 bases. The CDR3 loop spans 16 amino acids. In nucleotides, the CDR3 is TGTGCCAGCAGCTTGGAGTCCCGGGTTTCTGGGTCACCCCTCCACTTT. This translates into CASSLESRVSGSPLHF.

The rearrangement links TRBV15 to TRBJ2-3, with no clear D. V lost 3 bases to trimming and J lost 4 bases, with 17 bases between them. The germline CDR1 and CDR2 sequences are LNHNV and YYDKDF (reference sequence). The CDR3 consists of 16 residues. The DNA of the CDR3 is TGTGCCACCAGCAGGTGGGCACGTGTCAGCTCAGATACGCAGTATTTT. Protein: CATSRWARVSSDTQYF.

This clone was observed a handful of times. The chain combines TRBV15 with TRBJ2-4, with D possibly matching TRBD2 (6 bases). Trimming took 5 bases from V and 6 from J, leaving 26 bases between them. CDR1 LNHNV and CDR2 YYDKDF come from the germline V gene (reference sequence). This CDR3 has 18 amino acids. Written as DNA, the CDR3 is TGTGCCACCAGCCCACTCCTAGCCACCGGGACTCAAAGAAACATTCAGTACTTC. It is translated as CATSPLLATGTQRNIQYF.

This clone was observed a few times. The V gene is TRBV5-3, the J gene TRBJ1-5; D possibly corresponds to TRBD1 (6 bases). Being an ORF, TRBV5-3 has a function that is uncertain. Trimming shortened V by 4 bases and J by 0 bases, and 20 bases separated the two germline ends. This CDR3 is built from 18 residues. The CDR3 spells CARSPALTGQGSNQPQHF. The CDR3 nucleotides are TGTGCCAGAAGCCCAGCTCTCACGGGACAAGGTAGCAATCAGCCCCAGCATTTT.

The chain couples TRBV4-2 to TRBJ1-1; perhaps TRBD1 as D (5 bases). Germline V gene data show CDR1 as LGHNA and CDR2 as YNFKEQ. V dropped 0 bases and J dropped 4 bases, with 18 bases sitting between them. This CDR3 is 17 amino acids long. CDR3 nucleotide sequence: TGTGCCAGCAGCCAAGATGGAATAGGGGTCGTGAGCACTGAAGCTTTCTTT. The encoded protein is CASSQDGIGVVSTEAFF.

V usage is TRBV10-3 and J usage is TRBJ1-2; no clear D. V dropped 1 base and J dropped 6 bases, with 12 bases sitting between them. Germline V gives CDR1 ENHRY, CDR2 SYGVKD. CDR3 length: 14 residues. The CDR3 spells CAISELEGGNGYTF. CDR3 nucleotides: TGTGCCATCAGTGAGTTGGAGGGAGGAAATGGCTACACCTTC.

This chain connects TRBV2 to TRBJ1-5; D gene unclear. Germline V gene data show CDR1 as SNHLY and CDR2 as FYNNEI. The V gene lost 8 bases and the J gene lost 1 base, with 9 bases spanning the gap. The CDR3 runs 13 residues. The CDR3 region has the DNA TGTGCCAGCGGGTGGGAGAGCAATCAGCCCCAGCATTTT. Residues: CASGWESNQPQHF.

V and J are TRBV10-1 and TRBJ2-1, with D maybe TRBD1 (5 bases). V was cut by 11 bases and J by 10 bases, with 18 bases left in between. The CDR3 has 12 residues. The V gene's germline CDR1 is WNHNN and CDR2 SYGVQD (reference sequence). The CDR3 loop reads CAPPVRDGEQFF. The CDR3 nucleotides read TGCGCCCCACCCGTCAGGGATGGAGAGCAGTTCTTC.

The chain joins TRBV18 to TRBJ2-7; D is perhaps TRBD2 (5 bases). Germline loops: CDR1 KGHSH, CDR2 LQKENI. Trimming took off 2 bases at V and 5 bases at J, with 13 bases between the two ends. This CDR3 contains 14 residues. This CDR3 reads CASSPNSPRDEQYF. Written as DNA, the CDR3 is TGTGCCAGCTCACCAAATAGTCCGAGGGACGAGCAGTACTTC. Variable domain in full (rest from reference TRBV18 and TRBJ2-7): NAGVMQNPRHLVRRRGQEARLRCSPMKGHSHVYWYRQLPEEGLKFMVYLQKENIIDESGMPKERFSAEFPKEGPSILRIQQVVRGDSAAYFCASSPNSPRDEQYFGPGTRLTVT.

The chain uses TRBV2 and TRBJ1-1; D perhaps matches TRBD1 (5 bases). The germline V gene has CDR1 SNHLY and CDR2 FYNNEI. Trimming stripped 5 bases from V and 2 bases from J, with 12 bases between. The CDR3 spans 14 residues. CDR3 DNA: TGTGCCAGCAGTCGGCAGGGCGCTAACACTGAAGCTTTCTTT. The encoded protein is CASSRQGANTEAFF. Filled out from reference TRBV2 and TRBJ1-1, the complete variable domain reads EPEVTQTPSHQVTQMGQEVILRCVPISNHLYFYWYRQILGQKVEFLVSFYNNEISEKSEIFDDQFSVERPDGSNFTLKIRSTKLEDSAMYFCASSRQGANTEAFFGQGTRLTVV.

The V call is TRBV5-8, the J call TRBJ2-7; no clear D gene. CDR3 length: 12 amino acids. With 4 bases removed from V and 4 bases from J, the gap between germline ends came to 9 bases. Germline V gives CDR1 SGHTS, CDR2 YDEGEE. CDR3 DNA: TGTGCCAGCAGCCCGGAGAAATACGAGCAGTACTTC. This gives the protein CASSPEKYEQYF.